Presented here are 10 T cell receptor beta chains from one specimen sequenced in a study of identical twins. A single record per CDR3 protein comes from TCRdb applying MiXCR to the 5' RACE reads. The data contain roughly 1.6 million distinct CDR3 sequences, 25% to 35% of them singletons. Sequenced: cord blood. All receptors derive from a newborn girl in good health.

This chain joins TRBV4-1 and TRBJ1-1; D not certain. The CDR3 has 15 residues. CDR1 MGHRA and CDR2 YSYEKL come from the germline V gene. V lost 1 base, J lost 2 bases, and 11 bases lay in between. As DNA, the CDR3 is TGCGCCAGCAGCCAAGGACGTCTTGTTAACACTGAAGCTTTCTTT. It encodes CASSQGRLVNTEAFF.

The chain employs TRBV27 and TRBJ2-1; D perhaps matches TRBD2 (6 bases). V dropped 3 bases and J dropped 13 bases, with 22 bases sitting between them. The CDR3 loop spans 15 amino acids. CDR1 and CDR2 from the germline V gene are MNHEY and SMNVEV (reference sequence). In nucleotides, the CDR3 is TGTGCCAGCAGTTTCCTTGTTGGAGGGCGTCAGACCCAGTTCTTC. It is translated as CASSFLVGGRQTQFF.

The sample holds one count of this clonotype. The chain recombines TRBV4-2 with TRBJ2-4, with a weak D call TRBD1 (6 bases). Trimming removed 5 bases from V and 3 bases from J, with 23 bases in between. The CDR3 spans 18 residues. CDR1 is LGHNA, CDR2 YNFKEQ, per germline. CDR3 coding DNA: TGTGCCAGCAGCTCCGATCATACAGGGAGTGTAGGCAAAAACATTCAGTACTTC. It codes for CASSSDHTGSVGKNIQYF.

This clonotype turned up a few times. V is TRBV12-3 or TRBV12-4 and J is TRBJ1-5; no clear D. V lost 5 bases, J lost 7 bases, and 15 bases lay in between. The CDR3 extends over 14 amino acids. In nucleotides, the CDR3 is TGTGCCAGCAGTCGGCAGAGCCTTATGCAGCCCCAGCATTTT. The encoded protein is CASSRQSLMQPQHF.

The chain combines TRBV9 with TRBJ2-2, with D unclear. The length of the CDR3 is 16 residues. Germline lookup yields CDR1 SGDLS and CDR2 YYNGEE. The V gene lost 6 bases and the J gene lost 1 base, with 16 bases spanning the gap. The chain's CDR3 is CASTSRGDLNTGELFF. The DNA for the CDR3 is TGTGCCAGCACGTCACGCGGAGATTTGAACACCGGGGAGCTGTTTTTT.

This clonotype was seen ten or more times. Being one base from a much bigger clone, this may be a read error. The gene calls are TRBV29-1 and TRBJ2-7; D remains unclear. There are 11 residues in the CDR3. Per the germline V gene, CDR1 is SQVTM and CDR2 is ANQGSEA. The V gene lost 3 bases and the J gene lost 0 bases, with 3 bases spanning the gap. CDR3: CSVENSYEQYF. The CDR3 DNA reads as TGCAGCGTTGAGAACTCCTACGAGCAGTACTTC.

This clonotype was seen ten or more times. This chain links TRBV11-2 with TRBJ2-1; possibly TRBD2 for D (5 bases). Germline V gives CDR1 SGHAT, CDR2 FQNNGV. Trimming stripped 5 bases from V and 0 bases from J, with 17 bases between. The CDR3 contains 17 residues. CDR3 in DNA: TGTGCCAGCAGCCTCCTCTGGGAGTGGGACTCCTACAATGAGCAGTTCTTC. It translates to CASSLLWEWDSYNEQFF.

This clonotype was detected a few times. CDR3 amino acids: CASILGGEGANVLTF. The CDR3, as DNA: TGTGCCAGCATTCTTGGGGGCGAAGGGGCCAACGTCCTGACTTTC. The gene calls are TRBV6-1 and TRBJ2-6, with a tentative D call TRBD1 (6 bases). The CDR3 extends over 15 amino acids. V lost 7 bases, J lost 4 bases, and 14 bases lay in between. Germline V gives CDR1 MNHNS, CDR2 SASEGT.

The chain employs TRBV20-1 and TRBJ2-7; 9 positions agree with TRBD2. CDR3 size: 14 residues. Germline-derived CDR1 and CDR2 are DFQATT and SNEGSKA (reference sequence). The ends lost 2 bases at V and 7 bases at J; junction bases unmatched: 9. This CDR3 reads CSARQPGLALEQYF. The CDR3 nucleotides read TGCAGTGCTAGACAACCGGGACTAGCATTGGAGCAGTACTTC.

CDR3 bases: TGCAGTCCGTGTCAGGGAATGAACACTGAAGCTTTCTTT. This translates into CSPCQGMNTEAFF. The rearrangement joins TRBV20-1 to TRBJ1-1; TRBD1 might be the D (5 bases). Per germline, CDR1 DFQATT and CDR2 SNEGSKA (reference sequence). With 8 bases removed from V and 0 bases from J, the gap between germline ends came to 13 bases. This CDR3 contains 13 residues.